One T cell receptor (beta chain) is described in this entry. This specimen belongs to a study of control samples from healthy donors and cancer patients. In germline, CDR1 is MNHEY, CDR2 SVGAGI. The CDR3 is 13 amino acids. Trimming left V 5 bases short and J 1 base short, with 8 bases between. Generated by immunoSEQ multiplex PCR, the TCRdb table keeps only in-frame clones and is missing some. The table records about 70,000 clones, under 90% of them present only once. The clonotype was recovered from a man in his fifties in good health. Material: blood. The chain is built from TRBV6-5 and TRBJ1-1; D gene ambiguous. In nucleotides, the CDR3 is TGTGCCAGCAGTATGGTAGCGAACACTGAAGCTTTCTTT. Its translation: CASSMVANTEAFF.